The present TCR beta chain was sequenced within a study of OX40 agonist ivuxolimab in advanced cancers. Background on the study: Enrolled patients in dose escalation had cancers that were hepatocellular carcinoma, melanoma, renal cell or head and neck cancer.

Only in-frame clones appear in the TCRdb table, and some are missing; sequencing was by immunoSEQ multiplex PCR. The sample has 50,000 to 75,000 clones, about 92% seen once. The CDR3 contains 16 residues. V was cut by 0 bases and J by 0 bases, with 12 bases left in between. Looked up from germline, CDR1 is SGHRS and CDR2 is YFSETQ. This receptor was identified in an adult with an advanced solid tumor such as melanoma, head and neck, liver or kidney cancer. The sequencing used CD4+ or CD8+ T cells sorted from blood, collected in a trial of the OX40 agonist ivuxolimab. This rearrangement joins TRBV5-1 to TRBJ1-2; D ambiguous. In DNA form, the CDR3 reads TGCGCCAGCAGCTTGGGGTCGGTGCCCGCTAACTATGGCTACACCTTC. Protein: CASSLGSVPANYGYTF.